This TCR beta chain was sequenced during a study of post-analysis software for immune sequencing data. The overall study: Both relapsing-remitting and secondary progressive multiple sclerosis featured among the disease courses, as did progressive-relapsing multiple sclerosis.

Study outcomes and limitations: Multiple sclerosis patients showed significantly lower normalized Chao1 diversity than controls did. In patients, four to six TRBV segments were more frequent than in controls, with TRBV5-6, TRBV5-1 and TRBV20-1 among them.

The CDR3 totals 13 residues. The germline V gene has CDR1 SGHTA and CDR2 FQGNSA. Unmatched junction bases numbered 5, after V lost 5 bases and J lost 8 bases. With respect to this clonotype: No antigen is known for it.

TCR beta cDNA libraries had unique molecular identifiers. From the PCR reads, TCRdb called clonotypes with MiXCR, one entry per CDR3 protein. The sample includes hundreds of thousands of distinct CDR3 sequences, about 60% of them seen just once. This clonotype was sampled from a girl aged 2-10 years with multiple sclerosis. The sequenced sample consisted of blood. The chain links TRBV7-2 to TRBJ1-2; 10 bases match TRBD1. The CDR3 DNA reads TGTGCCAGCAGCGCGACAGGGGGCCTCGGCTACACCTTC. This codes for CASSATGGLGYTF.